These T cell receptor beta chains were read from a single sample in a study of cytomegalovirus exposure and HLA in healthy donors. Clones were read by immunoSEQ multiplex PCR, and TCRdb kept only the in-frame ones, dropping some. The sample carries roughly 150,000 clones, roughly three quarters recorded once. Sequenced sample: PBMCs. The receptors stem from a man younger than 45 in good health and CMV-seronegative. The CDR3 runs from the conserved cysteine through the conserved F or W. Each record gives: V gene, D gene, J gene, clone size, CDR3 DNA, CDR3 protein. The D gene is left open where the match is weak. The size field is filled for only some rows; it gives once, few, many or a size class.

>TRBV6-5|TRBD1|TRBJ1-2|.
TGTGCCAGCAGTCGACAGGGGAGGTCGTTTTATGGCTACACCTTC
CASSRQGRSFYGYTF
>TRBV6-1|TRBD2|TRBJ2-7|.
TGTGCCAGCAGCGGGGGACGGGGGGGGTACTACGAGCAGTACTTC
CASSGGRGGYYEQYF
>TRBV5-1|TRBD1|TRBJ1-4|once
TGCGCCAGCAGCTTGGGCAGGGGGGAAACTAATGAAAAACTGTTTTTT
CASSLGRGETNEKLFF
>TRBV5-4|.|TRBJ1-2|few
TGTGCCAGCAGCATCCCTGGGCAGGGGCCAAACTATGGCTACACCTTC
CASSIPGQGPNYGYTF
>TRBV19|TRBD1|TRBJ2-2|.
TGTGCCAGCCTGAGGCGGACAGGGTTCACCGGGGAGCTGTTTTTT
CASLRRTGFTGELFF
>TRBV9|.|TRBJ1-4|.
TGTGCCAGCAGCGTAGGGGGAGCTAATGAAAAACTGTTTTTT
CASSVGGANEKLFF
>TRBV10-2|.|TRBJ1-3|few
TGCGCCAGCACCACGAGCCTATCTGGAAACACCATATATTTT
CASTTSLSGNTIYF
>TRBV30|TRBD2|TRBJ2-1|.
TGTGCCGGGGCCCTAGCGGGAGTGTGGCAGTTCTTC
CAGALAGVWQFF
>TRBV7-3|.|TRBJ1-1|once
TGTGCCAGCAGCTTTCTCAGGGACACTGAAGCTTTCTTT
CASSFLRDTEAFF
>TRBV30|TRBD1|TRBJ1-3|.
TGTGCCTGGAGTACGACAGGGGGCACGGACACCATATATTTT
CAWSTTGGTDTIYF
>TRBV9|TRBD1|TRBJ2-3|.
TGTGCCAGCAGCCTTAGGACAGGGCCAGATACGCAGTATTTT
CASSLRTGPDTQYF
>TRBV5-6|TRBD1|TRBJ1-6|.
TGTGCCAGCAGCTTGGTGGCAGGGGGCGGTCGTGATTCACCCCTCCACTTT
CASSLVAGGGRDSPLHF
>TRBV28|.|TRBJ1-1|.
TGTGCCAGCGTTGCGGGGCAGAACACTGAAGCTTTCTTT
CASVAGQNTEAFF
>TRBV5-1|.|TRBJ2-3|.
TGCGCCAGCAGCTTGTTGGAGGGCACAGATACGCAGTATTTT
CASSLLEGTDTQYF
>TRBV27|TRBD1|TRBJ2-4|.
TGTGTCCCATCTGGACAGGAGGCCAAAAACATTCAGTACTTC
CVPSGQEAKNIQYF
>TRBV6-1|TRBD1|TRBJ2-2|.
TGTGCCAGCAGTGAACCCAGGGGGCTTCGCTCCGGGGAGCTGTTTTTT
CASSEPRGLRSGELFF
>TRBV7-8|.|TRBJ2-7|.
TGTGCCAGCAGCTTAGAGCCGGGGTACGAGCAGTACTTC
CASSLEPGYEQYF
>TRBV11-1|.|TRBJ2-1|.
TGTGCCAGCAGCTTAGGGGGTGCGACAGACTCCTACAATGAGCAGTTCTTC
CASSLGGATDSYNEQFF
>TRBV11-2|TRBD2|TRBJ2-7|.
TGTAGCACCGGACTAGCGGGAGGCTACGAGCAGTACTTC
CSTGLAGGYEQYF
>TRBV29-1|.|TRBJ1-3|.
TGCAGCGTTTCCGGTCCTTCCGCCCCTGGAAACACCATATATTTT
CSVSGPSAPGNTIYF
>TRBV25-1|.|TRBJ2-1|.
TGTGCCAGCAGTGAATCCGAGGACTCCTACAATGAGCAGTTCTTC
CASSESEDSYNEQFF
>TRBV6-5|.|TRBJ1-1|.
TGTGCCAGCAGAAGAAACAGGGTCGACACTGAAGCTTTCTTT
CASRRNRVDTEAFF
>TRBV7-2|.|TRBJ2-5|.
TGTGCCAGCAGCTTAGGGGGGCTAGCGGTACAAGAGACCCAGTACTTC
CASSLGGLAVQETQYF
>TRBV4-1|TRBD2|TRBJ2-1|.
TGCGCCAGCAGCCAAGGAATTGGGACTAGCGGGAAAGGTGAACAGTTCTTC
CASSQGIGTSGKGEQFF
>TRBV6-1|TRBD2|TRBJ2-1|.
TGTGCCAGCAGAGGGACTAGCGGATACAATGAGCAGTTCTTC
CASRGTSGYNEQFF
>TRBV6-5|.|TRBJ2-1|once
TGTGCCAGCAGTGCTACCGACAACTACAATGAGCAGTTCTTC
CASSATDNYNEQFF
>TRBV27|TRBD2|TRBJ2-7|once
TGTGCCAGCAGTTTATCTAGCGGGAACGAGCAGTACTTC
CASSLSSGNEQYF
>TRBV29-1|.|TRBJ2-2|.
TGCAGCGTTTTCAGGGTCGGCACCGGGGAGCTGTTTTTT
CSVFRVGTGELFF
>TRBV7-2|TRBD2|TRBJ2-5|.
TGTGCCAGCAGCTTTATGGTCGGGGGGCTAGCGGGCCTGGAGACCCAGTACTTC
CASSFMVGGLAGLETQYF
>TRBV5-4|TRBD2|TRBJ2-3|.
TGTGCCAGCAGCCTGCCCGGGACTATACGGGGGGATACGCAGTATTTT
CASSLPGTIRGDTQYF
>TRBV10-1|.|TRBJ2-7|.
TGCGCCAGCAGTGCAGCCAGCTCCGGAGGTAACGAGCAGTACTTC
CASSAASSGGNEQYF
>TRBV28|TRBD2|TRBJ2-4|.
TGTGCCAGCAGTTTAGTAAGCGGGAGGGCGCTAGCCAAAAACATTCAGTACTTC
CASSLVSGRALAKNIQYF
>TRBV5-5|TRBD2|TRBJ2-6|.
TGTGCCAGCAGCTGGGGGGGCTCTGGGGCCAACGTCCTGACTTTC
CASSWGGSGANVLTF
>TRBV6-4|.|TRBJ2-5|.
TGTGCCAGCAGTGACGGGGAAGACGGGAGCGTTGATCAAGAGACCCAGTACTTC
CASSDGEDGSVDQETQYF
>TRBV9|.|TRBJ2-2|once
TGTGCCAGCAGCGTAAAGGCAGGAGAGGGCGGGGAGCTGTTTTTT
CASSVKAGEGGELFF
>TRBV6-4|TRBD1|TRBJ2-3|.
TGTGCCAGCAGTGACACCCCAGGGGGCGCAGATACGCAGTATTTT
CASSDTPGGADTQYF
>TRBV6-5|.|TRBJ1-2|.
TGTGCCAGCAGTTACAAGGGGAACTATGGCTACACCTTC
CASSYKGNYGYTF
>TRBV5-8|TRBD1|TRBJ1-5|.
TGTGCCAGCAGCTGGCCCGGGACAGGAGAGTGGTCTGGCAATCAGCCCCAGCATTTT
CASSWPGTGEWSGNQPQHF
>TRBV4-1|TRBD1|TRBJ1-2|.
TGCGCCAGCAGCCAACTGACAGGGTGGAGACCTGGCTATGGCTACACCTTC
CASSQLTGWRPGYGYTF
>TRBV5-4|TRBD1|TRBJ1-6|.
TGTGCCAGCAGCCGGACAGGAAGAATTTCACCCCTCCACTTT
CASSRTGRISPLHF
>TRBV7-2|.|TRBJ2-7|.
TGTGCCAGCAGCCCGGGACTGAAGGGGTACGAGCAGTACTTC
CASSPGLKGYEQYF
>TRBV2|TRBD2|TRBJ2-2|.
TGTGCCAGCAGTGATATTGGTACTAGCGGGTTCGGGGAGCTGTTTTTT
CASSDIGTSGFGELFF
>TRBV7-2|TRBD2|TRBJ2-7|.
TGTGCCAGCAGCTTAACTGCTAGCGGGAACTACGAGCAGTACTTC
CASSLTASGNYEQYF
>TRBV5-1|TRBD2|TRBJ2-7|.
TGCGCCAGCAGCTTGGCGGGGGGGGAAGGGCAGTACTTC
CASSLAGGEGQYF
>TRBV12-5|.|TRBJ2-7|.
TGTGCTAGTGGTTTGGTACGAGCCGCGTCCTTTTCCTACGAGCAGTACTTC
CASGLVRAASFSYEQYF
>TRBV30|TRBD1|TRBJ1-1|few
TGTGCCTGGAGTGCCCAGTTTAGGGGGCTGGGTACTGAAGCTTTCTTT
CAWSAQFRGLGTEAFF
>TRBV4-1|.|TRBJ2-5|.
TGCGCCAGCAGCCAAAACAGGGTGGAGACCCAGTACTTC
CASSQNRVETQYF
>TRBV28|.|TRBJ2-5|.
TGTGCCAGCAGTCTTCCGCAGATGGAGACCCAGTACTTC
CASSLPQMETQYF
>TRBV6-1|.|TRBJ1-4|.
TGTGCCAGCAGTGAAGAACGGACAGAAGAGGCTGAAAAACTGTTTTTT
CASSEERTEEAEKLFF
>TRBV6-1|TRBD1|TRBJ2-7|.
TGTGCCAGCAGTGTAACCGGGACAGGACTAAAGGAGCAGTACTTC
CASSVTGTGLKEQYF
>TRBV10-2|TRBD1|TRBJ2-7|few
TGCGCCAGCAGTGATACGGGACAGGTCTCCTACGAGCAGTACTTC
CASSDTGQVSYEQYF
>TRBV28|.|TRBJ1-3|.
TGTGCCAGCTCCCCGGGGGGGGACGCGGGAAACACCATATATTTT
CASSPGGDAGNTIYF
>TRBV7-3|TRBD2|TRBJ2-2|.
TGTGCCAGCAGCATCACCGGGACTAGCGGGAGGACCGGGGAGCTGTTTTTT
CASSITGTSGRTGELFF
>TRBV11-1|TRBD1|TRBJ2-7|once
TGTGCCAGCAGCTTACCGGGACAGAGCTCCTACGAGCAGTACTTC
CASSLPGQSSYEQYF
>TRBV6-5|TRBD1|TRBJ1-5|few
TGTGCCAGCAGCCTTGGACAGGGGGACCAGCCCCAGCATTTT
CASSLGQGDQPQHF
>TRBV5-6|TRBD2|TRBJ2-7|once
TGTGCCAGCAGTAAGCGGGAGCGCTACGAGCAGTACTTC
CASSKRERYEQYF
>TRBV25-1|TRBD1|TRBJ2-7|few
TGTGCCAGCAGTGGCCGGGACAGACCCTACGAGCAGTACTTC
CASSGRDRPYEQYF
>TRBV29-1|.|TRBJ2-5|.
TGCAGCGTTGTTAGCCCGTACCAAGAGACCCAGTACTTC
CSVVSPYQETQYF
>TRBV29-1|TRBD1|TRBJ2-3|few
TGCAGCGTTGAAGATCGGCTAGGGGGCCTCGGGGATACGCAGTATTTT
CSVEDRLGGLGDTQYF
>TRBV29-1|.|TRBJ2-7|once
TGCAGCGTTGCCCGGGTAGCGGCCTTGCCCTACGAGCAGTACTTC
CSVARVAALPYEQYF